This entry describes one TCR beta chain. Which antigen it targets is not known. Base qualities were left out, and no much larger clone turns up one base away. The CDR3 regions of human TCRbeta chains were subjected to immunosequencing. In the original analysis: Repertoire TCRs were matched against a reference library of SARS-CoV-2-specific TCRs generated with the MIRA antigen-specificity platform. Breadth was defined as the fraction of unique TCRs that were SARS-CoV-2-associated. Depth was defined as the fraction of total T cells that were SARS-CoV-2-associated. Using the MIRA data, every spike-specific TCR was mapped to the spike region that the TCR reacted to and assigned to either a CD4 or a CD8 class. Log10-transformed breadth and depth values were compared by one-way ANOVA with Sidak's multiple comparisons tests. The clones in this table, taken by TCRdb from immuneACCESS, are in-frame only. Not every clone is retained; where verified, under half of the shortfall comes from an unresolved V gene, and the cause of the rest is unknown. The D gene and trimming were derived from the DNA, and the V and J assignments and clone size from that table. The sample profile shows 200,000 or so clones; 87% of them were found once. The ten largest make up approximately 2.5% of the sample.

V is shortened by 3 bases, J by 0 bases, and the region joining them spans 12 bases. The germline V gene (reference sequence) yields LGHDT for CDR1 and YNNKEL for CDR2. The CDR3 runs 16 amino acids, cysteine and phenylalanine included. Only the CDR3 region is kept as DNA, spanning 48 bases read in frame from base 1. This sample was included in a study of T cell responses to AZD1222 COVID-19 vaccine (dated by TCRdb to the early 2020s). Describing the broader study: A total of more than 230 trial participants underwent TCR sequencing, of whom roughly 210 had received two doses of AZD1222 and about 25 had received two doses of the MenACWY control vaccine. Trial participants were enrolled into age subgroups of 18-55, 56-69 and 70-plus years, which contained about 150, 27 and 61 TCR-sequenced participants, respectively. General findings and caveats noted by the study authors: Because no day 14 peak-response samples were available, repertoires were characterized only after the peak T cell response. Nearly half of unique spike-specific TCRs reportedly recognized epitopes outside regions mutated in the B.1.351 and B.1.1.7 variants. In the small 56-69-year group, the increase in depth fell short of significance, most likely because of low power. CD4 TCRs associated with the vaccine covered the entire spike protein, and the dominant responses were in regions 160-218 and 743-854. Participants were mostly white British, with more females than males. The authors suggested clonal diversity may have been underestimated. Conclusions about previously exposed vaccinees are limited, since just six or seven AZD1222 recipients were seropositive for SARS-CoV-2 at baseline. After two AZD1222 doses, spike-specific TCR breadth and depth were significantly higher than at day 0 and than in MenACWY recipients.

In the paper's terms, the time point label means: baseline before first vaccination. Interpreted using the paper, the treatment or condition label stands for: meningococcal conjugate vaccine given as trial control. Vaccinee samples came from UK trials COV001 and COV002, including a single-blind randomized controlled phase 2/3 trial of AZD1222 (ChAdOx1 nCoV-19) in healthy adults. For TCRbeta chain sequencing, PBMC samples were collected from trial participants at day 0 and at day 28 after the second dose. The receptor was isolated from an adult in good health. The chain is assembled from TRBV3-1 (or the pseudogene TRBV3-2) and TRBJ2-1; the D gene could be either TRBD1 or TRBD2, each agreeing at 5 bases. The sample here was peripheral blood, taken on day 0 of MenACWY control vaccination. The nucleotides read TGTGCCAGCAGCCATGGGGACGCGACCTCCTACAATGAGCAGTTCTTC. Its translation reads: CASSHGDATSYNEQFF.